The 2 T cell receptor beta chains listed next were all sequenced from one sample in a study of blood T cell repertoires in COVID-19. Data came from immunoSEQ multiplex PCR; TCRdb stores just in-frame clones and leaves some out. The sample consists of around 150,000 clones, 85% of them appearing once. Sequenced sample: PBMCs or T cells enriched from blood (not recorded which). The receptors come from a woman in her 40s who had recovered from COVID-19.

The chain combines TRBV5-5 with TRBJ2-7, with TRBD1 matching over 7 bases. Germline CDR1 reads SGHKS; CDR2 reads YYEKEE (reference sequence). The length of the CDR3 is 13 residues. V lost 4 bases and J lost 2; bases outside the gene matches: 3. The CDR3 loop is CASSVTGTYEQYF. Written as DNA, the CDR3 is TGTGCCAGCAGCGTGACAGGGACCTACGAGCAGTACTTC. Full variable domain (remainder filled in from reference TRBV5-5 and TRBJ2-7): DAGVTQSPTHLIKTRGQQVTLRCSPISGHKSVSWYQQVLGQGPQFIFQYYEKEERGRGNFPDRFSARQFPNYSSELNVNALLLGDSALYLCASSVTGTYEQYFGPGTRLTVT.

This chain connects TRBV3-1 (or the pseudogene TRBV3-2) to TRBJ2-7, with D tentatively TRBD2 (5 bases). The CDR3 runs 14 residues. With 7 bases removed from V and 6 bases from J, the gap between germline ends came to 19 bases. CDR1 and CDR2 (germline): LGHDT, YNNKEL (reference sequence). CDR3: CASTNGGRSSEQYF. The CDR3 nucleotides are TGTGCCAGCACGAACGGAGGACGGAGTTCCGAGCAGTACTTC.